This T cell receptor (beta chain) appears in the sequencing data of a study of T-cell reconstitution after alpha-beta-depleted transplantation in children (dated by TCRdb to about 2016). Context from the whole study: T-cell immune reconstitution after TCRalphabeta/CD19-depleted allogeneic hematopoietic cell transplantation in children was quantitatively tracked in the study by means of TCR repertoire profiling. Beyond this particular receptor, the publication reports: About two months after transplant, the apparently early recovery of alphabetaT-cell counts reportedly depended on just several hundred clones that had expanded rapidly and came from non-depleted graft cells. Hyperexpanded clone frequencies declined over subsequent months; after one year, T-cell counts and TCRbeta diversity were mostly attributed to newly produced T cells. In some patients, the high TCRbeta diversity seen at day 60 was put down to recipient T cells and intrathymic progenitors that had survived conditioning.

Library preparation employed PCR. Sequencing instrument: Illumina HiSeq 2500. TCR library preparation used molecular barcoding, with unique molecular identifiers applied to normalize quantification of the TCRbeta repertoire. TCRdb reran the public reads through fastp at Q25 and MiXCR, keeping productive beta chains. CDR3 protein duplicates are merged, each entry listing the most common genes and DNA. This sample has tens of thousands of distinct CDR3 sequences in its table, and about 9.3% of those were observed once. Roughly 29% of the sample is taken by the ten largest. The trim is 4 bases for V and 6 bases for J, with a gap of 10 bases between the germline ends. CDR1 SGHVS and CDR2 FNYEAQ are derived from the germline V gene. From its cysteine to its phenylalanine, the CDR3 spans 12 amino acids. Here the CDR3 DNA is all that survives: 36 bases in frame from base 1. In light of the paper, this sample's time point label describes: day 60 (about 2 months) after transplantation. What the treatment or condition label conveys for this sample: allogeneic hematopoietic cell transplantation with graft depleted of TCRalphabeta T cells and CD19 B cells. The transplant recipients were children given TCRalphabeta/CD19-depleted allogeneic hematopoietic cell grafts.

This clonotype was counted ten times or more. The clone's antigen remains unknown. Within one base of it there is no much larger clone, and no base qualities were kept. The sequencing here drew on PBMCs, mostly from graft donor cells, taken 60 days after TCRalphabeta/CD19-depleted stem cell transplant. Recombination joined TRBV7-6 with TRBJ2-7; the D segment cannot be called with confidence. This clonotype was sampled from a male patient aged 2-15 years who had a stem cell transplant for chronic granulomatous disease, so the T cells may come from the graft donor. The DNA is as follows: TGTGCCAGCAGCTCACTGACCGGCGAGCAGTACTTC. This encodes CASSSLTGEQYF.